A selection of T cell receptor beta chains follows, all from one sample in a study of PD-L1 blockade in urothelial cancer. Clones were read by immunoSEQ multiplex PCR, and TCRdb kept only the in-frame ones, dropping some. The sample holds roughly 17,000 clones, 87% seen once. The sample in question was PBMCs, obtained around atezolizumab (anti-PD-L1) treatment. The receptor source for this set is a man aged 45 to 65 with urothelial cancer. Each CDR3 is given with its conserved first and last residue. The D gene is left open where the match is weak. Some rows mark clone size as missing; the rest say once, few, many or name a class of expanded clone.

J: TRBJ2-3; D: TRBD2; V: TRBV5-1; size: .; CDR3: CASTPGGDTQYF; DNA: TGCGCCAGCACCCCGGGGGGGGATACGCAGTATTTT
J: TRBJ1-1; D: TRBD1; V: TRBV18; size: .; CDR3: CASSPPRTGANTEAFF; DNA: TGTGCCAGCTCACCACCTAGGACAGGGGCCAACACTGAAGCTTTCTTT
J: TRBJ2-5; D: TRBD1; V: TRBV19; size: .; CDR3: CASTPRQGGETQYF; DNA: TGTGCCAGTACACCACGACAGGGTGGGGAGACCCAGTACTTC
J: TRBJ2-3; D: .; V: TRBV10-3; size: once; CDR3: CAIRDSLLSTDTQYF; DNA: TGTGCCATCAGAGACAGTTTACTTAGCACAGATACGCAGTATTTT
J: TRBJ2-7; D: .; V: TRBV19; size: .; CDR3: CARSNRTWEQYF; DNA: TGTGCCAGAAGTAACAGGACGTGGGAGCAGTACTTC
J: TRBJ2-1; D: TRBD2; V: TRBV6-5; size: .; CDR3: CASSYGGRSGEQFF; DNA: TGTGCCAGCAGTTACGGCGGGAGATCCGGCGAGCAGTTCTTC
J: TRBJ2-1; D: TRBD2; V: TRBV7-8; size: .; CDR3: CASSLPSRTSGRRNEQFF; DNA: TGTGCCAGCAGCTTGCCAAGCCGGACTAGCGGGAGGAGGAATGAGCAGTTCTTC
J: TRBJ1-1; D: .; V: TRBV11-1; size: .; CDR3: CASSRQENTEAFF; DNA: TGTGCCAGCAGCCGACAGGAAAACACTGAAGCTTTCTTT
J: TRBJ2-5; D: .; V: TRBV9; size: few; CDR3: CASSAQQGQETQYF; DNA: TGTGCCAGCAGCGCCCAACAGGGCCAAGAGACCCAGTACTTC
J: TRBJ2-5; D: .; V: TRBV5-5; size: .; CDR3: CASSWAAETQYF; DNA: TGTGCCAGCAGCTGGGCCGCAGAGACCCAGTACTTC
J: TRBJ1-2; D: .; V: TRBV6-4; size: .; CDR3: CASSDGNRNIYGYTF; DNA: TGTGCCAGCAGTGACGGGAACAGGAATATCTATGGCTACACCTTC
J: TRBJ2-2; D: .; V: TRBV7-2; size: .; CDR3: CASSLGSGNTGELFF; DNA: TGTGCCAGCAGCTTAGGATCGGGGAACACCGGGGAGCTGTTTTTT
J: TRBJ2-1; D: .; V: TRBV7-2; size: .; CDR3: CASSLGGQYNEQFF; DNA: TGTGCCAGCAGCTTAGGGGGCCAATACAATGAGCAGTTCTTC
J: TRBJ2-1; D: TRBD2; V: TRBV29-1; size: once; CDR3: CSVGRGGLRDEQFF; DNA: TGCAGCGTCGGGCGGGGGGGCCTTAGGGATGAGCAGTTCTTC
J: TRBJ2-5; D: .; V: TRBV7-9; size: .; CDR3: CASSLALDFQETQYF; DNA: TGTGCCAGCAGCTTAGCACTAGACTTCCAAGAGACCCAGTACTTC
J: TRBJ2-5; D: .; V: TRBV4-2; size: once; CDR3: CASSQALPSVNQETQYF; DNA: TGTGCCAGCAGCCAAGCCCTCCCTAGCGTAAACCAAGAGACCCAGTACTTC
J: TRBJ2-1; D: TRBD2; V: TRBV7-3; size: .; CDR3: CASSRSGDSYNEQFF; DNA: TGTGCCAGCAGCCGTAGCGGGGACTCCTACAATGAGCAGTTCTTC
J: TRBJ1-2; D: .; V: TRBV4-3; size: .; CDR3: CASSQVGVGYTF; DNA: TGCGCCAGCAGCCAAGTCGGGGTTGGCTACACCTTC
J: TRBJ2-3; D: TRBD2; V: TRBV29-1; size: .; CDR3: CSVVLASDTQYF; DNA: TGCAGCGTTGTACTAGCGTCAGATACGCAGTATTTT
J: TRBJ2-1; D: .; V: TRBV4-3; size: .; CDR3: CASSQDPGNHRFF; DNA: TGCGCCAGCAGCCAAGATCCCGGGAATCATCGGTTCTTC
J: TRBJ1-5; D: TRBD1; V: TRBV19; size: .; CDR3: CASSIELGQGNQPQHF; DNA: TGTGCCAGTAGTATCGAGTTGGGACAGGGGAATCAGCCCCAGCATTTT
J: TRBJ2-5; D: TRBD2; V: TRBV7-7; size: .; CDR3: CASSLETSGSWKTQYF; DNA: TGTGCCAGCAGCTTGGAGACTAGCGGGAGTTGGAAGACCCAGTACTTC
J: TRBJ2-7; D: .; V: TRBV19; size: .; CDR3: CASSLTVTTYEQYF; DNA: TGTGCCAGTAGTTTGACAGTTACTACCTACGAGCAGTACTTC
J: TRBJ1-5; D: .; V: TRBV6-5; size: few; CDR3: CASNPGGWSNQPQHF; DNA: TGTGCCAGCAACCCGGGAGGGTGGAGCAATCAGCCCCAGCATTTT
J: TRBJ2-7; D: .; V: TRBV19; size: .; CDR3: CASSIVGSGEQYF; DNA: TGTGCCAGTAGTATCGTAGGGTCGGGAGAGCAGTACTTC
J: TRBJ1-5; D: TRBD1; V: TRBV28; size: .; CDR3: CASRVTGNNQPQHF; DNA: TGTGCCAGCAGGGTGACAGGGAACAATCAGCCCCAGCATTTT
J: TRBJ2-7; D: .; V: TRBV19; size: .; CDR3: CASSIAGRGFDEQYF; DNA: TGTGCCAGTAGTATCGCGGGGAGGGGGTTCGACGAGCAGTACTTC